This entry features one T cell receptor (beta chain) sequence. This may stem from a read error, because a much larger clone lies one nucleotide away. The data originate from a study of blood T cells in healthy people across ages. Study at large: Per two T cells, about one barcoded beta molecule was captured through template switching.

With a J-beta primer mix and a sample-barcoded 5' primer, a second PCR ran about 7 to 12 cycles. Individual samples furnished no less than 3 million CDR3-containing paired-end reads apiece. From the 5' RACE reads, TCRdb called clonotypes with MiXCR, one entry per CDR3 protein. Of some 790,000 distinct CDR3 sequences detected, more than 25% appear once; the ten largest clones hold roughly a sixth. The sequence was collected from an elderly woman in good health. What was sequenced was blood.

Here the CDR3 DNA reads TGTGCCAGCAGTTCGGGGACATACTATGGCTACAACTTC. Translation: CASSSGTYYGYNF. The chain links TRBV12-3 or TRBV12-4 to TRBJ1-2; a weak D match, TRBD1 (6 bases). This CDR3 is 13 amino acids long.